This T cell receptor beta chain was sequenced during a study of T cell therapy product for transplant patients (dated by TCRdb to about 2019). With respect to the entire study: The wider healthy donor group, in Berlin, Germany, included some 20 individuals (around ten male and 9 female) aged roughly 22 to 90 years. The expansion media contained either IL-7 and IL-15 at approximately 9.7 ng/ml or IL-2 at about 55 U/ml. To assess clonal composition, the TCRbeta repertoires of CMV-specific T-cell products grown with and without rapamycin from the same donors were compared. The study developed a next-generation autologous adoptive antiviral T-cell product for immunosuppressed solid organ transplant patients, using CMV as the model virus. Healthy donors (n = 3) were included in the TCRbeta repertoire analysis of rapamycin-treated and untreated products.

General study outcomes and caveats: Paired products from the same donor shared many clones, whereas repertoires from different donors showed no overlap. The authors proposed that the higher clonal diversity in Rapa-TCPs may reflect the survival of low-frequency clones and the preferential expansion of central memory T cells. Rapamycin-treated products showed a more diverse, less clonal TCRbeta repertoire and contained more distinct clones than untreated products. The top 10 clones covered roughly 70% of the repertoire in rapamycin-treated products versus approximately 90% in untreated products.

Here the sample's label designates: 20 to 25 nM rapamycin added during CMV-specific T-cell product expansion (Rapa-TCP). The tag on this sample means: CMVpp65/IE-1-reactive T cells enriched by IFNgamma capture and expanded in vitro. PBMCs were stimulated for 5 to 7 hours with overlapping CMV pp65 and IE-1 peptide pools, each at approximately 0.46 ug/ml. IFNgamma-producing CMV-stimulated cells were positively selected with the IFNgamma Secretion Assay-Cell Enrichment and Detection Kit (Miltenyi Biotec). Enriched IFNgamma+ cells were grown for approximately 23 days with irradiated autologous feeders together with either IL-7/IL-15 or IL-2. To provide sufficient cells for different cell sorting steps, buffy coats were used from about 15% of the 19 healthy donors. Peripheral blood mononuclear cells were isolated using Biocoll density gradient centrifugation. DRK supplied the buffy coats from healthy donors.

Genomic DNA was extracted with an AllPrep DNA/RNA Kit and TCRbeta CDR3 regions were amplified with the immunoSEQ hsTCRb Kit. The source study handled its data this way. Productive rearrangements, defined as in-frame CDR3 nucleotide sequences without stop codons, were analyzed in immunoSEQ Analyzer 3.0. Clonality was computed from productive entropy normalized to the number of productive rearrangements, and sample overlap was measured with the Morisita index. TCRdb holds this immuneACCESS table with in-frame rearrangements only. Some clones are missing; in checked studies, unresolved V genes explain under half, and the rest has no known cause. V and J calls and clone size follow that table, whereas D and trimming were derived from the DNA. The sample table shows about 1,100 clones, and around 42% are seen once. Less than 40% of the sample comes from the top ten. This clone was observed a few times. What antigen it recognizes has not been identified. Nothing much larger sits one base from this clone, and base qualities are not available.

Relative to germline, V is missing 5 bases and J is missing 14 bases, with 3 bases of the junction outside any gene match. The cysteine opens and the phenylalanine closes a CDR3 of 12 amino acids. The sequence is cut down to CDR3 DNA, 36 bases in frame from base 1. CDR1 and CDR2, looked up from the germline V gene, are MNHEY and SVGAGI. The TCR was taken from an adult in good health. The rearranged segments are TRBV6-5 and TRBJ2-2; the junction holds 12 bases that match TRBD2. The source material was a sorted cell population cultured from PBMCs. The encoded CDR3 is CASSRLAGVLFF. The bases are TGTGCCAGCAGTCGACTAGCGGGGGTACTGTTTTTT.